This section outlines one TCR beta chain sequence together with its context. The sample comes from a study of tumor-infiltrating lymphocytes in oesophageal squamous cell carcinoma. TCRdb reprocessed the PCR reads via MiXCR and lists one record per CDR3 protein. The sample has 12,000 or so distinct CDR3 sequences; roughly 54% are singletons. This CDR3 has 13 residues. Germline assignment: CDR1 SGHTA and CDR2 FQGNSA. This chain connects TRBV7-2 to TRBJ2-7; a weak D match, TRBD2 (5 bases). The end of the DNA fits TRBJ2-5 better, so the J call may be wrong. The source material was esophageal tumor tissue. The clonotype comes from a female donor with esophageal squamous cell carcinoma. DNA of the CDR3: TGTGCCAGCAGCTTACCTAGCTGGGAGACCCAGTACTTC. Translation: CASSLPSWETQYF.